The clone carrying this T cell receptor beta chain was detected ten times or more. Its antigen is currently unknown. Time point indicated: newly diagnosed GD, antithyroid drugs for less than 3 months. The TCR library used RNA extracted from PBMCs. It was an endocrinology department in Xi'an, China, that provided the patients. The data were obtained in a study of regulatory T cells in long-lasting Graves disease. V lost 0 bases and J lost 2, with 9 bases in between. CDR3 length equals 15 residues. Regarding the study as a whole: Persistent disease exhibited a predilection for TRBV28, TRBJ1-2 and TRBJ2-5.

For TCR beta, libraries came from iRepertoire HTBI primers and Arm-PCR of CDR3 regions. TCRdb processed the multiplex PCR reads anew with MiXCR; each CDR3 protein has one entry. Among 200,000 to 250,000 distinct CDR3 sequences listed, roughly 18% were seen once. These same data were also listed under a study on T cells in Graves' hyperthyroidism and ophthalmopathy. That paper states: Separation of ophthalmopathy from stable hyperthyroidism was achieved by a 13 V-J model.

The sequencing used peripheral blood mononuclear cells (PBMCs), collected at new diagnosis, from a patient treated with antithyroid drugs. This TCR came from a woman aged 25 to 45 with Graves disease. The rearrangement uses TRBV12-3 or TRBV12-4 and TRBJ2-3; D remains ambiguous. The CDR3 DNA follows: TGTGCCAGCAGTTTAGCGGGGTTTGCCACAGATACGCAGTATTTT. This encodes CASSLAGFATDTQYF.